This T cell receptor beta chain was documented in a study of T cells in Graves' hyperthyroidism and ophthalmopathy. Study-level results: Peripheral blood also featured most of the thyroid clonotypes expanded above 0.001.

Thyroid ultrasound and orbital computed tomography, with clinical symptoms and serum thyroxine and TRAb, informed diagnoses. The TCR beta CDR3 regions underwent amplification using RNA transcripts as the source. First-round RT-PCR of the TCR CDR3 relied on the HTBI primer set. Using its own MiXCR run on the multiplex PCR reads, TCRdb lists one record per CDR3 protein. The repertoire consists of 700,000 to 850,000 distinct CDR3 sequences, with about a third occurring once and the leading ten covering more than 25%. On this clonotype: As yet, its antigen is unknown. The DNA is left out, because the CDR3 cannot be placed on it with certainty; the CDR3 is given as TCRdb lists it.

This TCR was sampled from a woman in her thirties or forties with Graves' hyperthyroidism. Sequences were obtained from blood.

The CDR3: CASSPYFGQGSYEQCF. The chain couples TRBV6-1 to TRBJ2-7; the table's D call, TRBD1, was not checked against the DNA. From germline, CDR1 is MNHNS and CDR2 SASEGT. The CDR3 numbers 16 amino acids, ends counted.